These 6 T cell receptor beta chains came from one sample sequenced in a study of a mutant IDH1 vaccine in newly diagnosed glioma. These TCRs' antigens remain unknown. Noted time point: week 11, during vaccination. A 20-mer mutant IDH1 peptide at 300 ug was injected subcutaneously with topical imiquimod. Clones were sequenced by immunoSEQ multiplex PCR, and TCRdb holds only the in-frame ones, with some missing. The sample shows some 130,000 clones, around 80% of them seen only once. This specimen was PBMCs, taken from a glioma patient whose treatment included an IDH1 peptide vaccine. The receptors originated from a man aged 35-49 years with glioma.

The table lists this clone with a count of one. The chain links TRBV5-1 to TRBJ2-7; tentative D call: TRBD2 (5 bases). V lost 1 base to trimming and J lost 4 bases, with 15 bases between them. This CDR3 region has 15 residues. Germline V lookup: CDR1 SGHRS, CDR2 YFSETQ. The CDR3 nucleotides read TGCGCCAGCAGCTTGTTGGGGAGTCCTACTTACGAGCAGTACTTC. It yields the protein CASSLLGSPTYEQYF.

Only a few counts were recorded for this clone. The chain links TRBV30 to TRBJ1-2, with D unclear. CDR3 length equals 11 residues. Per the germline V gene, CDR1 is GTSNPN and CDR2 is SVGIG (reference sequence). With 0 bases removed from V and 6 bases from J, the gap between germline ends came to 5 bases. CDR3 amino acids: CAWSVLDGYTF. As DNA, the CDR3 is TGTGCCTGGAGTGTACTTGATGGCTACACCTTC. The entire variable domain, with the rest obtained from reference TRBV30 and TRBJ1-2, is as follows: SQTIHQWPATLVQPVGSPLSLECTVEGTSNPNLYWYRQAAGRGLQLLFYSVGIGQISSEVPQNLSASRPQDRQFILSSKKLLLSDSGFYLCAWSVLDGYTFGSGTRLTVV.

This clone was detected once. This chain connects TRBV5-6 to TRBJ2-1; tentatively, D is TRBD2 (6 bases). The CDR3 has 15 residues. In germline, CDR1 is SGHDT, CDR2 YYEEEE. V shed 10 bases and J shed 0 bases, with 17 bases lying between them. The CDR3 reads CAPSATGSSYNEQFF. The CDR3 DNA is TGTGCCCCCTCGGCGACCGGGAGCTCCTACAATGAGCAGTTCTTC.

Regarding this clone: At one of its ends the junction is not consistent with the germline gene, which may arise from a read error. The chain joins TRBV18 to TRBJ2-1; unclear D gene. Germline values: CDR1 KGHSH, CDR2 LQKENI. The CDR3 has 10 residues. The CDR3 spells CASSSNEQFF. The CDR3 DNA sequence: TGTGCCAGCTCCTCCAATGAGCAGTTCTTC.

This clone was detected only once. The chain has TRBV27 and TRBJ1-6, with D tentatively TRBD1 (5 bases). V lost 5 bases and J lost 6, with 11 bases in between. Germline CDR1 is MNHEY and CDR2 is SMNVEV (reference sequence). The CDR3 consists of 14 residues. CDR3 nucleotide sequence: TGTGCCAGCAGTGCCCGGGGGATTAATTCACCCCTCCACTTT. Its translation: CASSARGINSPLHF.

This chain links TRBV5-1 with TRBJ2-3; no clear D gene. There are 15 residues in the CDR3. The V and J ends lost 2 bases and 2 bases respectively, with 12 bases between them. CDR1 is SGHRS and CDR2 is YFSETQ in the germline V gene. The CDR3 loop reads CASSLRSAPTDTQYF. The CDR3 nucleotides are TGCGCCAGCAGCTTAAGAAGCGCACCCACAGATACGCAGTATTTT.